This is a list of T cell receptor beta chains from one sample in a study of neurological immune-mediated disorders. MiXCR, applied by TCRdb to the 5' RACE reads, yields one record per CDR3 protein. The sample shows roughly 60,000 distinct CDR3 sequences, about 3.5% of them seen only once. Sequences were obtained from PBMCs. Receptors originate from a woman aged 50 to 65 with multiple sclerosis. Each CDR3 is given with its conserved first and last residue. The D gene is left open where the match is weak. Expanded clones get a size class; other rows say once, few or many, or leave the size out.

v_call	clone_size	d_call	j_call	cdr3_nt	cdr3_aa
TRBV11-2	many	TRBD1	TRBJ1-1	TGTGCCAGCAGCTTAGATCACAGGGGCATGAACACTGAAGCTTTCTTT	CASSLDHRGMNTEAFF
TRBV10-2	many	TRBD2	TRBJ2-3	TGCGCCAGCAGTGTTAGCGGGAGAACAGATACGCAGTATTTT	CASSVSGRTDTQYF
TRBV5-1	many	-	TRBJ1-4	TGCGCCAGCAGCCCGGGACGGACTAATGAAAAACTGTTTTTT	CASSPGRTNEKLFF
TRBV7-9	many	-	TRBJ2-2	TGTGCCAGCAGCTTAATACCGTTTACTACCGGGGAGCTGTTTTTT	CASSLIPFTTGELFF
TRBV10-3	many	-	TRBJ2-5	TGTGCCATCCGTCCGGGCGGACAAGAGACCCAGTACTTC	CAIRPGGQETQYF
TRBV7-3	many	TRBD1	TRBJ2-1	TGTGCCAGCAGCTCCACAGGGGCCACCTACAATGAGCAGTTCTTC	CASSSTGATYNEQFF
TRBV2	many	-	TRBJ1-1	TGTGCCAGCACTGGGATGCGGACTGAAGCTTTCTTT	CASTGMRTEAFF
TRBV7-9	many	-	TRBJ2-2	TGTGCCAGCAGCTTTGCGGGTTTAACCGGGGAGCTGTTTTTT	CASSFAGLTGELFF
TRBV12-3/TRBV12-4	many	TRBD2	TRBJ2-1	TGTGCCAGCAGTTTGCCACTAGCGGTCTACAATGAGCAGTTCTTC	CASSLPLAVYNEQFF
TRBV5-6	many	-	TRBJ2-7	TGTGCCAGCAGCTTGTCGCCAAGGGACGAGCAGTACTTC	CASSLSPRDEQYF
TRBV27	-	-	TRBJ2-3	TGTGCCAGCAGTTTCCCGGGATTAGATACGCAGTATTTT	CASSFPGLDTQYF
TRBV5-6	many	-	TRBJ1-1	TGTGCCAGCAACTTTTTGCGAGGGGAAGCTTTCTTT	CASNFLRGEAFF
TRBV19	few	-	TRBJ1-2	TGTGCCAGTAGCCCTGGGGGGAGAGGCTACACCTTC	CASSPGGRGYTF
TRBV5-1	few	-	TRBJ1-6	TGCGCCAGCAGCCCGACAGAATTCCTCTATAATTCACCCCTACACTTT	CASSPTEFLYNSPLHF
TRBV12-3/TRBV12-4	many	-	TRBJ2-2	TGTGCCAGCAGTTTAGTAGGAGGGCCCGGGGAGCTGTTTTTT	CASSLVGGPGELFF
TRBV7-3	many	-	TRBJ2-4	TGTGCCAGCAGCCCCCAAGGCCATGGGGGCATTCAGTACTTC	CASSPQGHGGIQYF
TRBV29-1	-	-	TRBJ2-7	TGCAGCGTTGGCCTAGGGAACGAGCAGTACTTC	CSVGLGNEQYF
TRBV9	-	TRBD1	TRBJ1-5	TGTGCCAGCAGCGCGTGGGGACAGCCCAATCAGCCCCAGAATTTT	CASSAWGQPNQPQNF
TRBV12-3/TRBV12-4	many	-	TRBJ1-5	TGTGCCAGCAGTCTAGGGCCCCTCAATCAGCCCCAGAATTTT	CASSLGPLNQPQNF
TRBV20-1	many	-	TRBJ2-1	TGCAGTGCTAGAGCTACAGGGATCGGACGCAATGAGCAGTTCTTC	CSARATGIGRNEQFF
TRBV6-5	many	-	TRBJ2-7	TGTGCCAGCAGTTACTCGAGAGGGAGAGGATACGAGCAGTACTTC	CASSYSRGRGYEQYF
TRBV7-2	many	-	TRBJ2-3	TGTGCCAGCACCAAAAACAGGGAGGATACGCAGTATTTT	CASTKNREDTQYF
TRBV20-1	many	-	TRBJ2-5	TGCAGTGCCCCTAACGTGCTCAAGGGGGTAGAGACCCAGTACTTC	CSAPNVLKGVETQYF
TRBV3-1	-	TRBD2	TRBJ2-1	TGTGCCAGCAGCCAAGTATTTAGCGGGGGGGGTACCTACAATGAGCAGTTCTTC	CASSQVFSGGGTYNEQFF
TRBV6-2/TRBV6-3	-	-	TRBJ2-7	TGTGCCAGCAGGGAAAGATCGTACGAGCAGTACTTC	CASRERSYEQYF
TRBV15	many	-	TRBJ2-6	TGTGCCACCGACAGGGACTATTCTGGGGCCAACGTCCTGACTTTC	CATDRDYSGANVLTF
TRBV10-3	many	TRBD2	TRBJ2-3	TGTGCCATCGACGCGGGAGGGCTCACAGATACGCAGTATTTT	CAIDAGGLTDTQYF
TRBV29-1	many	TRBD1	TRBJ2-4	TGCAGCGTTGGGGACAGAAAAAACATTCAGTACTTC	CSVGDRKNIQYF
TRBV7-9	many	-	TRBJ1-1	TGTGCTAGCAGCTTAGGGGAAAACACTGAAGCTTTCTTT	CASSLGENTEAFF
TRBV29-1	many	-	TRBJ2-5	TGCAGCGTTGAAGCCGTCAAGACCCAGTACTTC	CSVEAVKTQYF
TRBV5-1	many	-	TRBJ2-2	TGCGCCAGCAGCTCCGCCCTAGCGGCAGGGGGGACCGGGGAGCTGTTTTTT	CASSSALAAGGTGELFF
TRBV7-9	-	-	TRBJ2-6	TGTGCCAGCAGCTCTGGGGGGACCTCTGGGGCCAACGTCCTGACTTTC	CASSSGGTSGANVLTF
TRBV29-1	many	-	TRBJ2-7	TGCAGCGCCGAGAAGGCAACCTACGAGCAGTACTTC	CSAEKATYEQYF
TRBV29-1	many	TRBD1	TRBJ1-1	TGCAGCGTTGAAGAAGCGTCAGGGGGCGATTTAATGAACACTGAAGCTTTCTTT	CSVEEASGGDLMNTEAFF